The rows below give T cell receptor beta chains drawn from one sample of a study of blood T cell repertoires in COVID-19. Sequencing was performed with immunoSEQ multiplex PCR; in TCRdb, only in-frame clones are kept and a portion is missing. Seen here are more than 50,000 clones, more than 80% observed once, and the top ten hold about 17%. The sequencing sample was made of peripheral blood. These receptors all stem from an elderly man with acute or convalescent COVID-19. The CDR3 runs from the conserved cysteine through the conserved F or W. Each record gives: D gene, CDR3 length, V gene, clone size, J gene, CDR3 protein, CDR3 DNA. A D gene is named only where the DNA matches it firmly. A clone size is listed for some rows: how often the clone was seen (once, few, many), or a class if it is expanded.

>-|14|TRBV19|-|TRBJ1-5
CASSNQAEGQPQHF
TGTGCCAGTAGTAACCAGGCTGAGGGTCAGCCCCAGCATTTT
>-|15|TRBV11-2|once|TRBJ1-4
CASSFDRLTNEKLFF
TGTGCCAGCAGCTTCGACAGGCTGACTAATGAAAAACTGTTTTTT
>-|12|TRBV29-1|-|TRBJ2-7
CSAGQTMREQYF
TGCAGCGCTGGACAGACTATGCGGGAGCAGTACTTC
>TRBD1|14|TRBV3-1/TRBV3-2|-|TRBJ1-3
CASSYQGAGNTIYF
TGTGCCAGCAGCTACCAGGGGGCAGGAAACACCATATATTTT
>-|12|TRBV29-1|-|TRBJ2-3
CSVADSPDTQYF
TGCAGCGTTGCGGACAGTCCAGATACGCAGTATTTT
>TRBD1|14|TRBV18|-|TRBJ1-1
CASSSGTENTEAFF
TGTGCCAGCTCATCCGGGACAGAGAACACTGAAGCTTTCTTT
>TRBD2|15|TRBV19|-|TRBJ2-1
CASSILGTSVSEQFF
TGTGCCAGTAGTATCCTGGGGACTAGCGTGAGTGAGCAGTTCTTC
>TRBD1|12|TRBV6-1|-|TRBJ1-2
CASSEGTATNTF
TGTGCCAGCAGTGAGGGGACAGCCACAAACACCTTC
>-|15|TRBV27|-|TRBJ1-5
CASRQTGLGNQPQHF
TGTGCCAGCAGACAAACAGGGTTGGGCAATCAGCCCCAGCATTTT
>TRBD1|13|TRBV6-2/TRBV6-3|-|TRBJ2-1
CASSYSMTGWQFF
TGTGCCAGCAGTTACTCGATGACAGGGTGGCAGTTCTTC
>-|15|TRBV6-5|-|TRBJ1-2
CASRVATATLYGYTF
TGTGCCTCCCGAGTAGCGACCGCGACCCTATATGGCTACACCTTC
>-|13|TRBV18|-|TRBJ2-3
CASSPSKADTQYF
TGTGCCAGCTCACCAAGCAAAGCCGATACGCAGTATTTT
>-|12|TRBV7-9|-|TRBJ2-7
CASSNQGDEQYF
TGTGCCAGCAGCAACCAGGGCGACGAGCAGTACTTC
>-|15|TRBV18|-|TRBJ2-6
CASSLNRAGANVLTF
TGTGCCAGCTCACTCAACAGGGCTGGGGCCAACGTCCTGACTTTC
>-|13|TRBV5-1|-|TRBJ1-5
CASSLSGDQPQHF
TGCGCCAGCAGCTTGAGCGGGGATCAGCCCCAGCATTTT
>TRBD1|14|TRBV7-9|-|TRBJ1-3
CASRATGVGDTIYF
TGTGCCAGCAGGGCCACAGGGGTCGGTGACACCATATATTTT
>-|16|TRBV14|-|TRBJ2-4
CASSQGPRLAKNIQYF
TGTGCCAGCAGCCAAGGTCCGCGACTAGCCAAAAACATTCAGTACTTC
>-|14|TRBV6-5|-|TRBJ2-7
CASSYSEGAYEQYF
TGTGCCAGCAGTTACTCGGAGGGGGCTTACGAGCAGTACTTC
>-|17|TRBV7-2|-|TRBJ1-5
CASSLDLVGRVGQPQHF
TGTGCCAGCAGCTTAGATTTGGTCGGCAGGGTAGGGCAGCCCCAGCATTTT
>TRBD2|15|TRBV6-5|-|TRBJ2-3
CASSRSGASTDTQYF
TGTGCCAGCAGTCGTAGCGGGGCGAGCACAGATACGCAGTATTTT
>-|13|TRBV2|-|TRBJ2-2
CASNLDSTGELFF
TGTGCCAGCAACCTTGACAGCACCGGGGAGCTGTTTTTT
>-|17|TRBV11-2|-|TRBJ2-5
CASSHRGLRVVQETQYF
TGTGCCAGCAGCCACCGGGGGTTACGGGTAGTACAAGAGACCCAGTACTTC
>-|12|TRBV6-6|-|TRBJ2-4
CASSISKNIQYF
TGTGCCAGCAGCATTTCAAAAAACATTCAGTACTTC
>TRBD1|19|TRBV9|-|TRBJ1-6
CASSVAGSGVTGTNSPLHF
TGTGCCAGCAGCGTAGCGGGTAGCGGGGTGACAGGGACTAATTCACCCCTCCACTTT
>-|15|TRBV2|-|TRBJ2-1
CASSELSGSYNEQFF
TGTGCCAGCAGTGAATTATCAGGATCCTACAATGAGCAGTTCTTC
>-|15|TRBV10-3|-|TRBJ2-7
CAISEFPREGGEQYF
TGTGCCATCAGTGAATTTCCCCGGGAAGGCGGAGAGCAGTACTTC
>TRBD2|13|TRBV9|-|TRBJ2-5
CASSPREGETQYF
TGTGCCAGCAGCCCCCGGGAGGGTGAGACCCAGTACTTC
>-|15|TRBV7-8|-|TRBJ1-2
CASSYGVGGDYGYTF
TGTGCCAGCAGCTATGGCGTCGGAGGGGACTATGGCTACACCTTC
>-|13|TRBV27|-|TRBJ2-3
CASSSKSRDTQYF
TGTGCCAGCAGTTCCAAAAGTCGGGATACGCAGTATTTT
>-|13|TRBV12-3/TRBV12-4|-|TRBJ2-5
CASTPHGGETQYF
TGTGCCAGCACTCCCCACGGGGGAGAGACCCAGTACTTC
>TRBD1|16|TRBV7-8|-|TRBJ2-5
CASSLAWTGHQETQYF
TGTGCCAGCAGCTTAGCGTGGACAGGGCACCAAGAGACCCAGTACTTC
>-|18|TRBV14|-|TRBJ2-5
CASSQGGGWSLPRETQYF
TGTGCCAGCAGCCAAGGAGGGGGATGGTCCCTACCTAGAGAGACCCAGTACTTC
>-|14|TRBV19|-|TRBJ1-5
CASSRGSSNQPQHF
TGTGCCAGTAGTAGGGGCAGCAGCAATCAGCCCCAGCATTTT
>-|14|TRBV5-1|-|TRBJ2-7
CASSPLGHSYEQYF
TGCGCCAGCAGCCCCCTAGGACACTCCTACGAGCAGTACTTC
>TRBD2|15|TRBV10-3|-|TRBJ2-3
CATRTSGGAVDTQYF
TGTGCCACTCGGACTAGCGGGGGGGCAGTGGATACGCAGTATTTT
>TRBD2|16|TRBV19|-|TRBJ2-1
CASSIAGGGLDNEQFF
TGTGCCAGTAGTATAGCCGGGGGGGGCTTGGACAATGAGCAGTTCTTC
>TRBD1|15|TRBV6-5|-|TRBJ2-3
CASTVQGASTDTQYF
TGTGCCAGCACCGTCCAGGGGGCTAGCACAGATACGCAGTATTTT
>TRBD1|14|TRBV2|-|TRBJ2-2
CASSDTGGAGELFF
TGTGCCAGCAGTGACACAGGGGGCGCCGGGGAGCTGTTTTTT
>TRBD1|14|TRBV18|-|TRBJ1-1
CASSTTGGNTEAFF
TGTGCCAGCTCAACTACAGGGGGCAACACTGAAGCTTTCTTT
>TRBD1|14|TRBV5-1|-|TRBJ2-5
CASSSGQNYGTQYF
TGCGCCAGCAGCTCGGGACAGAACTACGGGACCCAGTACTTC
>TRBD1|15|TRBV19|-|TRBJ2-7
CASSIGDRGVYEQYF
TGTGCCAGTAGTATTGGTGACAGGGGAGTTTACGAGCAGTACTTC